This T cell receptor beta chain is drawn from a study of cytomegalovirus exposure and HLA in healthy donors. Study as a whole: Roughly 80 million unique TCRs from HLA-typed donors made up an early data release.

This PCR relied on a set of 60 Vbeta primers and 13 Jbeta primers. Assay: immunoSEQ multiplex PCR; the TCRdb copy retains only in-frame clones and omits some. The data show about 170,000 clones, 73% seen once. V lost 0 bases and J 0 bases, leaving 9 bases between the germline ends. Germline lookup yields CDR1 GTSNPN and CDR2 SVGIG (reference sequence). This CDR3 has 15 residues. Material: PBMCs. This receptor was obtained from a woman under 30 in good health and CMV-seropositive. The rearrangement joins TRBV30 to TRBJ1-3, with D unresolved. The CDR3 here is CAWSVRVSSGNTIYF. The CDR3 DNA reads as TGTGCCTGGAGTGTACGGGTCAGCTCTGGAAACACCATATATTTT.